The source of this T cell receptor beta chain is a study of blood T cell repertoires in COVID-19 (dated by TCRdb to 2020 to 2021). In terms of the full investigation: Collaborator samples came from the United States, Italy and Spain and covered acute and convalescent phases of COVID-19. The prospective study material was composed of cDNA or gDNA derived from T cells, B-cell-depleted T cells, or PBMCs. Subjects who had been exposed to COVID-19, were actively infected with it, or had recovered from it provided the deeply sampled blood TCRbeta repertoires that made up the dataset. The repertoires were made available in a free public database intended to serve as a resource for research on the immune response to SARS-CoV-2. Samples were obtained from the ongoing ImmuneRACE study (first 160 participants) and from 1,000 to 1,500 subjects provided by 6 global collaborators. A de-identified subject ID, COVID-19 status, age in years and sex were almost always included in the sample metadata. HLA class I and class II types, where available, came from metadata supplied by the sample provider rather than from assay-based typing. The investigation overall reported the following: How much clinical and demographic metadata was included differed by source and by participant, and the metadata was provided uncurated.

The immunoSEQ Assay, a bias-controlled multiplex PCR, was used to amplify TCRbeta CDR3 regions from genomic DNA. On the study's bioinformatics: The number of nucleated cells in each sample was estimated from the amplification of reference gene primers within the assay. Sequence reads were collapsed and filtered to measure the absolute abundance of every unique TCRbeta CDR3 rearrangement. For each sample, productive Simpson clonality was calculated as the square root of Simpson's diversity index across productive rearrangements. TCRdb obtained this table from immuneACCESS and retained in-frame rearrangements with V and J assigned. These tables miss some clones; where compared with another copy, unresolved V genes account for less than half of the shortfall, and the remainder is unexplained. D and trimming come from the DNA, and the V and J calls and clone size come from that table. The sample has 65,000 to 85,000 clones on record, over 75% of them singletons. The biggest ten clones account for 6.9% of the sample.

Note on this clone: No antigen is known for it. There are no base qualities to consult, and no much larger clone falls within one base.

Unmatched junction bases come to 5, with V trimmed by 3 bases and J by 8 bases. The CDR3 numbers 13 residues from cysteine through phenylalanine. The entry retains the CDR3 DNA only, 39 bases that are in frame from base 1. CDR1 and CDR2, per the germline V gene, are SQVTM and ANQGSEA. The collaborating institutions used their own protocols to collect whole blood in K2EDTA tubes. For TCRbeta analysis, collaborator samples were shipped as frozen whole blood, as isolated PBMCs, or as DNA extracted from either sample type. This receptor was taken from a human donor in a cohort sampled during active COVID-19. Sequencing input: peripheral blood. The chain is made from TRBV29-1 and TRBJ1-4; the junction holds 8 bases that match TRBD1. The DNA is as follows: TGCAGCGTTGAGATAGCAGGGGGCGAAAAACTGTTTTTT. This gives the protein CSVEIAGGEKLFF.